These 14 T cell receptor beta chains were sequenced from one sample in a study of early stage breast cancer tumors. The table came from immunoSEQ multiplex PCR; TCRdb's copy has only in-frame clones and leaves some out. The sample has about 70,000 clones, less than 90% seen once. What was sequenced was blood. These receptors were obtained from a person aged 40-50 years with breast cancer.

The CDR3 bases are TGTGCCAGCAGTTTAATCTTGAACACTGAAGCTTTCTTT. The encoded protein is CASSLILNTEAFF. J is TRBJ1-1 and V is TRBV28; no firm D call. The germline V gene encodes CDR1 MDHEN and CDR2 SYDVKM. The CDR3 contains 13 residues. Trimming removed 2 bases from V and 0 bases from J, with 4 bases in between.

The gene calls are TRBV15 and TRBJ2-1, with D possibly TRBD1 on 5 matching bases. This CDR3 has 15 amino acids. The germline CDR1 and CDR2 sequences are LNHNV and YYDKDF (reference sequence). V lost 2 bases and J 5 bases, leaving 13 bases between the germline ends. The CDR3 spells CATSRNLQQDNEQFF. CDR3 in DNA: TGTGCCACCAGCAGAAATCTACAACAGGACAATGAGCAGTTCTTC.

The CDR3 DNA reads TGCGCCAGCAGCTCGGCGCTGGGGTCGACTGAAGCTTTCTTT. It translates to CASSSALGSTEAFF. This chain links TRBV5-1 with TRBJ1-1; D remains ambiguous. The CDR3 spans 14 residues. Trimming left V 3 bases short and J 5 bases short, with 14 bases between. The V gene's germline CDR1 is SGHRS and CDR2 YFSETQ.

There are a few counts of this clone. This rearrangement joins TRBV4-1 to TRBJ2-4; the D is unclear. From germline, CDR1 is MGHRA and CDR2 YSYEKL. V lost 1 base, J lost 5 bases, and 3 bases lay in between. This CDR3 has 12 residues. The CDR3 reads CASSQGQNIQYF. For the CDR3, the DNA is TGCGCCAGCAGCCAAGGGCAAAACATTCAGTACTTC.

The chain combines TRBV7-6 with TRBJ2-5; D call uncertain. Trimming left V 0 bases short and J 5 bases short, with 7 bases between. The CDR3 consists of 13 residues. Per the germline V gene, CDR1 is SGHVS and CDR2 is FNYEAQ. The CDR3 reads CASSLADWETQYF. CDR3 bases: TGTGCCAGCAGCTTAGCTGATTGGGAGACCCAGTACTTC.

This clone was detected only a few times. The chain uses TRBV10-3 and TRBJ2-2; D remains unclear. CDR3 size: 12 residues. The germline V and J ends were trimmed by 3 bases and 2 bases, with 1 base remaining between them. Germline V CDR1 and CDR2: ENHRY, SYGVKD. CDR3 sequence: CAISDNTGELFF. CDR3 bases: TGTGCCATCAGTGACAACACCGGGGAGCTGTTTTTT.

V gene TRBV19 combines with J gene TRBJ2-1; 8 nucleotides match TRBD2. Losses at the gene ends were 7 bases for V and 5 bases for J; bases not matched to a gene: 10. CDR1 is LNHDA and CDR2 is SQIVND in the germline V gene (reference sequence). This CDR3 spans 15 amino acids. The CDR3 bases are TGTGCCAGTATGGCGAGCGGGAGAAGGGACAATGAGCAGTTCTTC. This encodes CASMASGRRDNEQFF.

The J gene is TRBJ1-1, the V gene TRBV18; 7 bases map to TRBD1. This CDR3 has 16 amino acids. V trimming: 5 bases; J trimming: 5 bases; junction bases outside the gene matches: 14. The germline gives CDR1 KGHSH, CDR2 LQKENI. In nucleotides, the CDR3 is TGTGCCAGCTCATCTTTTGTGACAGGGTCTAGGACTGAAGCTTTCTTT. Protein product: CASSSFVTGSRTEAFF.

A few counts support this clone. The chain has TRBV4-2 and TRBJ2-7; D is ambiguous. CDR3 length equals 15 residues. Germline values: CDR1 LGHNA, CDR2 YNFKEQ. The germline V and J ends were trimmed by 0 bases and 5 bases, with 14 bases remaining between them. In nucleotides, the CDR3 is TGTGCCAGCAGCCAAGAGTGGAAGCGAGGCGACGAGCAGTACTTC. This codes for CASSQEWKRGDEQYF.

The chain is built from TRBV29-1 and TRBJ2-1; D possibly corresponds to TRBD1 (5 bases). Germline V lookup: CDR1 SQVTM, CDR2 ANQGSEA. Trimming stripped 2 bases from V and 9 bases from J, with 11 bases between. The CDR3 is 12 residues long. The CDR3 region has the DNA TGCAGCGTTGAACAGGGTGTCACTGAGCAGTTCTTC. This encodes CSVEQGVTEQFF.

This clone appeared a single time. V is TRBV5-4 and J is TRBJ2-7; TRBD2 aligns across 7 bases. Germline V gene data show CDR1 as SGHNT and CDR2 as YYREEE (reference sequence). This CDR3 comprises 14 residues. The junction had 10 bases not matched to a gene; V was cut back by 1 base and J by 9 bases. CDR3 nucleotides: TGTGCCAGCAGCTTGTGGGCTAGCGGTCTTGGGCAGTACTTC. It translates to CASSLWASGLGQYF.

This clone appeared a single time. V and J are TRBV30 and TRBJ2-7; D is undetermined. The V gene lost 3 bases and the J gene lost 1 base, with 4 bases spanning the gap. This CDR3 is built from 11 residues. The germline V gene encodes CDR1 GTSNPN and CDR2 SVGIG (reference sequence). The CDR3 nucleotides read TGTGCCTGGAGGACTTCCTACGAGCAGTACTTC. Encoded protein: CAWRTSYEQYF.

This chain joins TRBV9 and TRBJ2-1; the match to TRBD2 covers 9 bases. V dropped 3 bases and J dropped 1; count of bases not matched to a gene: 2. Per germline, CDR1 SGDLS and CDR2 YYNGEE. There are 15 residues in the CDR3. CDR3 amino acids: CASSDSGSSYNEQFF. CDR3 DNA: TGTGCCAGCAGCGATAGCGGGAGTTCCTACAATGAGCAGTTCTTC. The full variable domain, rest sourced from reference TRBV9 and TRBJ2-1, is DSGVTQTPKHLITATGQRVTLRCSPRSGDLSVYWYQQSLDQGLQFLIQYYNGEERAKGNILERFSAQQFPDLHSELNLSSLELGDSALYFCASSDSGSSYNEQFFGPGTRLTVL.

The rearrangement joins TRBV9 to TRBJ1-2; 9 bases line up with TRBD1. After removal of 5 bases from V and 4 bases from J, the junction contained 9 bases not matched to a gene. This CDR3 comprises 15 residues. The germline gives CDR1 SGDLS, CDR2 YYNGEE. CDR3 residues: CASRATGGSSYGYTF. The CDR3, as DNA: TGTGCCAGCAGAGCCACAGGGGGCTCGAGCTATGGCTACACCTTC.